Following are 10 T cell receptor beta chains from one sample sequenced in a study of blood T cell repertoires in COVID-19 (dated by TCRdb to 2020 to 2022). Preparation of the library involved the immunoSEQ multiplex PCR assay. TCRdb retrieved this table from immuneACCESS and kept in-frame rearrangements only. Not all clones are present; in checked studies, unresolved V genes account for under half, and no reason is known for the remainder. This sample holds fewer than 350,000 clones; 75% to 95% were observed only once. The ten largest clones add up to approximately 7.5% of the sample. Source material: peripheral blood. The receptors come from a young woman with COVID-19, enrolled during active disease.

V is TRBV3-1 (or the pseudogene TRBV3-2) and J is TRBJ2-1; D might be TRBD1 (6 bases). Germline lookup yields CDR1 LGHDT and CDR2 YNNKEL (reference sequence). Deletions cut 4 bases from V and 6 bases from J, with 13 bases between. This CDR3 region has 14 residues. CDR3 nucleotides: TGTGCCAGCAGCCTGTTGGGGGCCTCCAATGAGCAGTTCTTC. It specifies CASSLLGASNEQFF.

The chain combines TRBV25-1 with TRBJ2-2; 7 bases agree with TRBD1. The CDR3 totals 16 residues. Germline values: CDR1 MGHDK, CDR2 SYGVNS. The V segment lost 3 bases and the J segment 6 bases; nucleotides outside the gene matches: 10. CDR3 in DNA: TGTGCCAGCAGTGACCCCCGACAGGGATTGGCCGGGGAGCTGTTTTTT. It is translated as CASSDPRQGLAGELFF.

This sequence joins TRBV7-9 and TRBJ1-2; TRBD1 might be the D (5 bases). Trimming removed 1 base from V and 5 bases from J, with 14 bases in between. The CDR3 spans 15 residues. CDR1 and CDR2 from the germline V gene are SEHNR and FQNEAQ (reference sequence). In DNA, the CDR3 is TGTGCCAGCAGCTTAGATCGGGGGAAGTGGTATGGCTACACCTTC. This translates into CASSLDRGKWYGYTF.

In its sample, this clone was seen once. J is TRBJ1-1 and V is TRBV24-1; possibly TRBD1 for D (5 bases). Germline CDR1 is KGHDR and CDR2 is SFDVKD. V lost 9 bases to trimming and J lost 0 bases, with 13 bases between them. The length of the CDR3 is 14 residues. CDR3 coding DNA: TGTGCCACCGGGGCCGGGAGGGTGAACACTGAAGCTTTCTTT. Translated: CATGAGRVNTEAFF.

CDR3 DNA: TGTGCCAGCAGCTTAGCGCGCCAGGGTAAAAGGTCTGGGGCCAACGTCCTGACTTTC. Translating gives CASSLARQGKRSGANVLTF. The chain has TRBV7-9 and TRBJ2-6, with a tentative D call TRBD1 (5 bases). The CDR3 totals 19 residues. Germline lookup yields CDR1 SEHNR and CDR2 FQNEAQ (reference sequence). V lost 0 bases and J 1 base, leaving 16 bases between the germline ends.

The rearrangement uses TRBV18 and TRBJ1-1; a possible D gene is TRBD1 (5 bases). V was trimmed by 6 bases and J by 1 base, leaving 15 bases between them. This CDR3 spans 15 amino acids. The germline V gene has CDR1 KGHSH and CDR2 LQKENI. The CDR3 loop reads CASSFQGSGNTEAFF. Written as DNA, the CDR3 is TGTGCCAGCTCGTTTCAGGGAAGTGGGAACACTGAAGCTTTCTTT.

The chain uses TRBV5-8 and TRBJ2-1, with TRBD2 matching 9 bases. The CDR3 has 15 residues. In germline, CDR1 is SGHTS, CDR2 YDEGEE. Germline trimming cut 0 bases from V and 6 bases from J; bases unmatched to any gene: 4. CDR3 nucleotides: TGTGCCAGCAGCTTGGGACTAGCGGAACTCAATGAGCAGTTCTTC. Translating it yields CASSLGLAELNEQFF.

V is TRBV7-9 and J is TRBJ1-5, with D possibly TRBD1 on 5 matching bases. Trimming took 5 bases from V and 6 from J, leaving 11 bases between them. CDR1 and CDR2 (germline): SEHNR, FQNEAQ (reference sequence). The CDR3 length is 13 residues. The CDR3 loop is CASSAQGTQPQHF. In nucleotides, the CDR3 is TGTGCCAGCAGCGCCCAGGGAACTCAGCCCCAGCATTTT.

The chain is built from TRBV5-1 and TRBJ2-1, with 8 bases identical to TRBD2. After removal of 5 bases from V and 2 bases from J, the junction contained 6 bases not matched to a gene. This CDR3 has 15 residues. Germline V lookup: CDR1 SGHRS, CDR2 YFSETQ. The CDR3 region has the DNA TGCGCCAGCAGTCTTACTAGCGGTACCTACAATGAGCAGTTCTTC. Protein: CASSLTSGTYNEQFF. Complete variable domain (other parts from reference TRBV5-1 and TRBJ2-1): KAGVTQTPRYLIKTRGQQVTLSCSPISGHRSVSWYQQTPGQGLQFLFEYFSETQRNKGNFPGRFSGRQFSNSRSEMNVSTLELGDSALYLCASSLTSGTYNEQFFGPGTRLTVL.

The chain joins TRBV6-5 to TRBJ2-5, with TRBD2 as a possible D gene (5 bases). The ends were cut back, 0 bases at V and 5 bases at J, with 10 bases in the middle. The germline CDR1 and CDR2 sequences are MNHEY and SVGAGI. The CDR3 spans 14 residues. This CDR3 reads CASSYSRGMETQYF. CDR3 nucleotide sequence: TGTGCCAGCAGTTACTCGAGAGGGATGGAGACCCAGTACTTC.